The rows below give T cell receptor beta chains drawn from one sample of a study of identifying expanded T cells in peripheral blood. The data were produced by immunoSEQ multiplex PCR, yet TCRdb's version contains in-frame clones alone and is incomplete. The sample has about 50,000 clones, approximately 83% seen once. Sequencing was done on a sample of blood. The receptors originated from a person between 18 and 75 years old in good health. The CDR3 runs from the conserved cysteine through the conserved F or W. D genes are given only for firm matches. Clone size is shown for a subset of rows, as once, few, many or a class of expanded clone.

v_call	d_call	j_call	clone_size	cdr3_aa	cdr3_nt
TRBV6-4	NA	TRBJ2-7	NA	CASSERPDGFEQYF	TGTGCCAGCAGTGAAAGACCAGACGGGTTTGAGCAGTACTTC
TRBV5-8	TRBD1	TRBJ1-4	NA	CASSLGQGTNEKLFF	TGTGCCAGCAGCCTGGGACAGGGAACTAATGAAAAACTGTTTTTT
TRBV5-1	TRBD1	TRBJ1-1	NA	CASSLGQGTRNTEAFF	TGCGCCAGCAGCCTAGGACAGGGGACGAGAAACACTGAAGCTTTCTTT
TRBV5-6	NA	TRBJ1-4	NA	CASSLVGATNEKLFF	TGTGCCAGCAGCTTGGTCGGCGCAACTAATGAAAAACTGTTTTTT
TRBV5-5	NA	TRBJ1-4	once	CASSLGTVEKLFF	TGTGCCAGCAGCCTCGGGACCGTGGAAAAACTGTTTTTT
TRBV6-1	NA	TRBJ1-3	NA	CASTGLISGNTIYF	TGTGCCAGCACTGGTCTCATCTCTGGAAACACCATATATTTT
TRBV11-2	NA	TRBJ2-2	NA	CASSSRTAYAGELFF	TGTGCCAGCAGCTCCAGAACCGCTTACGCCGGGGAGCTGTTTTTT
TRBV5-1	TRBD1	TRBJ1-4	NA	CASSLTGGNEKLFF	TGCGCCAGCAGCTTGACAGGGGGTAATGAAAAACTGTTTTTT
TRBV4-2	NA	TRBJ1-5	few	CASSQRIDRTGDNQPQHF	TGTGCCAGCAGCCAACGTATCGATAGAACGGGGGACAATCAGCCCCAGCATTTT
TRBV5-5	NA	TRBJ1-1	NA	CASSLIQGYGKPEAFF	TGTGCCAGCAGCTTGATTCAGGGGTACGGAAAGCCTGAAGCTTTCTTT
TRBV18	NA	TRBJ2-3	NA	CASSLIAADTQYF	TGTGCCAGCTCACTCATAGCGGCAGATACGCAGTATTTT
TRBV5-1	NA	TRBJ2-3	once	CASSLVQADTQYF	TGCGCCAGCAGCTTGGTGCAGGCAGATACGCAGTATTTT
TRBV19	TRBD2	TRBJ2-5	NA	CASSPRGGGQKETQYF	TGTGCCAGTAGTCCACGGGGGGGAGGCCAGAAAGAGACCCAGTACTTC
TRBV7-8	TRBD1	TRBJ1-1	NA	CASSSRDRGLTEAFF	TGTGCCAGCAGCTCCCGGGACAGGGGGCTCACTGAAGCTTTCTTT
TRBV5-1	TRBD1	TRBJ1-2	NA	CASSLMGQALDYTF	TGCGCCAGCAGCTTGATGGGACAGGCCTTGGACTACACCTTC
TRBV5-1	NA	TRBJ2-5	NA	CASSLGLGWETQYF	TGCGCCAGCAGCTTGGGACTGGGGTGGGAGACCCAGTACTTC
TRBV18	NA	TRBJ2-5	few	CASSPGSARETQYF	TGTGCCAGCTCACCGGGAAGCGCCAGGGAGACCCAGTACTTC
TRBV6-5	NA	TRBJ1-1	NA	CASSRGTPEAFF	TGTGCCAGCAGTCGAGGGACGCCTGAAGCTTTCTTT
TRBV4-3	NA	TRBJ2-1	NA	CASSQVFQAHNEQFF	TGCGCCAGCAGCCAAGTTTTTCAGGCCCACAATGAGCAGTTCTTC
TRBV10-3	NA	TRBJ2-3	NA	CAISGRPSTDTQYF	TGTGCCATCAGTGGGAGGCCTAGCACAGATACGCAGTATTTT
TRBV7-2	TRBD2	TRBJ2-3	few	CASSLLAGGPLTDTQYF	TGTGCCAGCAGCTTACTAGCGGGGGGGCCTTTGACAGATACGCAGTATTTT
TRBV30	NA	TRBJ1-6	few	CAWARGGNSPLHF	TGTGCCTGGGCCAGAGGGGGGAATTCACCCCTCCACTTT
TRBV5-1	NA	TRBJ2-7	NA	CASSSDREQYF	TGCGCCAGCAGCTCGGACCGCGAGCAGTACTTC
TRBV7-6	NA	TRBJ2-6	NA	CASSLTQGSGANVLTF	TGTGCCAGCAGCTTGACCCAGGGTTCCGGGGCCAACGTCCTGACTTTC
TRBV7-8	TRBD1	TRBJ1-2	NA	CASSFLSTGTGGYYGYTF	TGTGCCAGCAGCTTCCTCTCAACCGGGACAGGAGGTTACTATGGCTACACCTTC
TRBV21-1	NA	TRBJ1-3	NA	CASTRGDPGNTIYF	TGTGCCAGCACCAGGGGCGATCCTGGAAACACCATATATTTT
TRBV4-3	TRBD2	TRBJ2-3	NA	CASSPVGAGGSDTQYF	TGCGCCAGCAGCCCGGTGGGAGCGGGAGGTTCAGATACGCAGTATTTT
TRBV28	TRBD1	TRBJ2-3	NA	CASSSSGQGSTDTQYF	TGTGCCAGCAGTTCCTCAGGACAGGGAAGCACAGATACGCAGTATTTT
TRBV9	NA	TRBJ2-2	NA	CASSVGPETGELFF	TGTGCCAGCAGCGTAGGTCCGGAAACCGGGGAGCTGTTTTTT
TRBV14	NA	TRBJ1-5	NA	CASSQDFHQPQHF	TGTGCCAGCAGCCAAGACTTTCATCAGCCCCAGCATTTT
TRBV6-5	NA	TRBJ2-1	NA	CASSSDSERDKFF	TGTGCCAGCAGTTCCGACAGCGAAAGGGATAAGTTCTTC
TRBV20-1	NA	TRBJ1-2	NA	CSARDELPPTF	TGCAGTGCTAGAGATGAACTCCCGCCTACCTTC
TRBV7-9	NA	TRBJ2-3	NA	CASSFTSSADTQYF	TGTGCCAGCAGCTTTACGTCCTCCGCAGATACGCAGTATTTT
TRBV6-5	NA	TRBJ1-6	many	CASSYGRNNSPLHF	TGTGCCAGCAGTTACGGACGGAATAATTCACCCCTCCACTTT
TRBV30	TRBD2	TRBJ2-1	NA	CAWSLSGSGRILFF	TGTGCCTGGAGCCTAAGCGGTAGCGGGAGGATTCTGTTCTTC
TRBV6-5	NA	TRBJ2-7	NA	CASRAAGQYEQYF	TGTGCCAGCAGGGCAGCGGGACAGTACGAGCAGTACTTC
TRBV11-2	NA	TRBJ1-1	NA	CASSLDARGDAFF	TGTGCCAGCAGCTTAGATGCACGGGGTGATGCTTTCTTT
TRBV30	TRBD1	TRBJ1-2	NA	CAWTRNQGAYGYTF	TGTGCCTGGACCAGAAATCAGGGGGCCTATGGCTACACCTTC
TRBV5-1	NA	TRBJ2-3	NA	CASSASPGTDTQYF	TGCGCCAGCAGCGCGTCCCCAGGGACAGATACGCAGTATTTT
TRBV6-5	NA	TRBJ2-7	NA	CASSYSQGRAEQYF	TGTGCCAGCAGTTACTCTCAGGGACGTGCGGAGCAGTACTTC
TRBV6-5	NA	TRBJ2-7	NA	CASSSIYEQYF	TGTGCCAGCAGTTCCATCTACGAGCAGTACTTC
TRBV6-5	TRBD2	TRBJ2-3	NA	CASSLAGGYTDTQYF	TGTGCCAGCAGTCTAGCGGGGGGCTACACAGATACGCAGTATTTT
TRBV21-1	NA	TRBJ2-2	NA	CASSKNGHEGTGELFF	TGTGCCAGCAGCAAAAACGGGCACGAAGGCACCGGGGAGCTGTTTTTT
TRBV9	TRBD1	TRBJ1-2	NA	CASRSSTGTSSKANYGYTF	TGTGCCAGCAGGTCATCGACAGGGACTAGTAGTAAAGCTAACTATGGCTACACCTTC
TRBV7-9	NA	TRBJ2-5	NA	CASSLAQGKETQYF	TGTGCCAGCAGCTTAGCGCAGGGTAAAGAGACCCAGTACTTC
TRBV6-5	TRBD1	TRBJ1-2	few	CASSFRPTGYYGYTF	TGTGCCAGCAGTTTTCGTCCGACAGGGTACTATGGCTACACCTTC